The 26 T cell receptor beta chains below come from one sample, sequenced in a study of breast tumors, draining lymph nodes, adjacent tissues. Samples came from axillary lymph nodes draining the breast cancer. TCRdb reanalysed the multiplex PCR reads using MiXCR and keeps one entry per CDR3 protein. The sample carries some 83,000 distinct CDR3 sequences, roughly a fifth recorded once. What was sequenced was axillary lymph node tissue. The receptor source for this set is a female donor with breast cancer. Some clones in this sample may be carry-over from other donors' samples.

This clonotype showed up many times. The gene calls are TRBV5-1 and TRBJ1-6, with D possibly being TRBD1 (5 bases). The length of the CDR3 is 15 residues. V dropped 4 bases and J dropped 10 bases, with 18 bases sitting between them. The germline CDR1 and CDR2 sequences are SGHRS and YFSETQ. The DNA for the CDR3 is TGCGCCAGCAGCATGGGGGACTCCCCCAACTCACCCCTCCACTTT. Encoded protein: CASSMGDSPNSPLHF.

V usage is TRBV20-1 and J usage is TRBJ2-7; D might be TRBD2 (5 bases). Looked up from germline, CDR1 is DFQATT and CDR2 is SNEGSKA (reference sequence). The V end lost 0 bases, the J end lost 6 bases, and 15 bases lay between the germline ends. The CDR3 runs to 14 residues. The CDR3 DNA follows: TGCAGTGCTAGAGATCCTAAGGCGCGGGTCGAGCAGTACTTC. Translating it yields CSARDPKARVEQYF.

Remarks on this clonotype: A much larger clone sits a single nucleotide away, making a read error possible. Because it lacks the conserved phenylalanine or tryptophan at the end, this CDR3 is likely a read error. The CDR3 DNA is TGTGCCATCAGGACAGGGGGCGCAAGGGCCGGGGAGCTGTTTCTT. Amino acids: CAIRTGGARAGELFL. The chain employs TRBV10-3 and TRBJ2-2; TRBD1 matches 10 bases. The CDR3 contains 15 residues. Germline values: CDR1 ENHRY, CDR2 SYGVKD. V lost 6 bases to trimming and J lost 6 bases; unmatched junction nucleotides: 7.

This clonotype was recorded many times. This rearrangement joins TRBV7-2 to TRBJ2-3; TRBD2 agrees at 8 bases. The V and J ends lost 1 base and 5 bases, in that order; junction bases with no gene match: 11. Per germline, CDR1 SGHTA and CDR2 FQGNSA. The CDR3 covers 17 residues. CDR3 coding DNA: TGTGCCAGCAGCTTAGAGGGGCTCGGGAGGGCCATAGATACGCAGTATTTT. Translated, it gives CASSLEGLGRAIDTQYF.

This clonotype was detected ten times or more. The gene calls are TRBV20-1 and TRBJ2-5; no firm D call. CDR1 is DFQATT, CDR2 SNEGSKA, per germline (reference sequence). CDR3 size: 14 residues. V was pared by 0 bases and J by 1 base, with 9 bases between. The CDR3 DNA is TGCAGTGCTAGAGATCTTGACACCCAAGAGACCCAGTACTTC. Translated, it gives CSARDLDTQETQYF.

This clonotype was counted a few times. V gene TRBV5-4 combines with J gene TRBJ2-7; 8 nucleotides match TRBD2. The length of the CDR3 is 14 residues. With 4 bases clipped from V and 6 bases from J, the junction kept 9 bases outside the gene matches. Germline CDR1 is SGHNT and CDR2 is YYREEE (reference sequence). The chain's CDR3 is CASSDGTSDGEQYF. The CDR3 DNA follows: TGTGCCAGCAGCGACGGGACTAGTGATGGCGAGCAGTACTTC.

This clonotype was recorded at least ten times. The chain carries TRBV5-6 and TRBJ2-7, with D uncertain. The V end lost 0 bases, the J end lost 0 bases, and 7 bases lay between the germline ends. The CDR3 spans 14 residues. Per the germline V gene, CDR1 is SGHDT and CDR2 is YYEEEE. CDR3 DNA sequence: TGTGCCAGCAGCTTGGCCAGGAGCTCCTACGAGCAGTACTTC. It is translated as CASSLARSSYEQYF.

The CDR3 nucleotides read TGTGCCAGCAGCTTGGCGGTGGGAGGTGGTGCAGATACGCAGTATTTT. This translates into CASSLAVGGGADTQYF. V and J are TRBV5-6 and TRBJ2-3; D perhaps matches TRBD2 (6 bases). CDR3 length: 16 amino acids. Germline loops: CDR1 SGHDT, CDR2 YYEEEE. V was pared by 0 bases and J by 4 bases, with 15 bases between.

This clonotype was seen at least ten times. The rearrangement links TRBV24-1 to TRBJ2-1; possible D gene TRBD2, 6 bases. CDR1 is KGHDR and CDR2 is SFDVKD in the germline V gene. The CDR3 is made up of 16 amino acids. Deletions cut 8 bases from V and 0 bases from J, with 16 bases between. The CDR3, as DNA: TGTGCCACCAAGACGGCGGGGCGGGACTCCTACAATGAGCAGTTCTTC. This encodes CATKTAGRDSYNEQFF.

Many counts were recorded for this clonotype. The chain joins TRBV29-1 to TRBJ2-1, with D uncertain. V lost 7 bases and J lost 5, with 9 bases in between. Germline V gives CDR1 SQVTM, CDR2 ANQGSEA. This CDR3 is built from 11 residues. The CDR3 DNA is TGCAGCGGCGCCCTAAACAATGAGCAGTTCTTC. Its protein is CSGALNNEQFF.

Note on this clonotype: Possible read error: a much larger clone is one base away. The chain combines TRBV9 with TRBJ2-4; no definite D call. Germline CDR1 reads SGDLS; CDR2 reads YYNGEE. There are 15 residues in the CDR3. CDR3 sequence (DNA): TGTGCCAGCAGCGTGCAGGCCGGAGCCAAAAACACTCAGTACTTC. Its translation is CASSVQAGAKNTQYF.

This clonotype was recorded many times. The genes are TRBV20-1 and TRBJ1-2; D is ambiguous. CDR1 and CDR2 (germline): DFQATT, SNEGSKA (reference sequence). V was trimmed by 3 bases and J by 4 bases, leaving 12 bases between them. CDR3 length equals 13 residues. Written as DNA, the CDR3 is TGCAGTGCTAGTTTAGGGTTCACCTATGGCTACACCTTC. As protein: CSASLGFTYGYTF.

This clonotype was counted at least ten times. The rearrangement joins TRBV20-1 to TRBJ1-2; no firm D call. Germline values: CDR1 DFQATT, CDR2 SNEGSKA (reference sequence). V lost 0 bases and J 6 bases, leaving 14 bases between the germline ends. The CDR3 is 14 residues long. The CDR3 DNA follows: TGCAGTGCTAGAGATCAGGTGGGCTTCCATGGCTACACCTTC. Translating gives CSARDQVGFHGYTF.

This rearrangement joins TRBV18 to TRBJ1-2; TRBD1 might be the D (5 bases). Germline CDR1 reads KGHSH; CDR2 reads LQKENI. The length of the CDR3 is 14 residues. Trimming took off 2 bases at V and 8 bases at J, with 15 bases between the two ends. CDR3 loop: CASSPGMQGPGYTF. DNA for the CDR3: TGTGCCAGCTCACCAGGGATGCAGGGTCCGGGCTACACCTTC.

Regarding this clonotype: It is likely a read error, because the conserved phenylalanine at the end of the CDR3 is missing. The chain couples TRBV6-2 or TRBV6-3 to TRBJ2-5; 9 positions agree with TRBD1. Germline assignment: CDR1 MNHEY and CDR2 SVGEGT. The CDR3 is 14 amino acids. Trimming took 4 bases from V and 4 from J; bases not matched to a gene: 4. CDR3 sequence: CASSWDRELETQYL. The DNA of the CDR3 is TGTGCCAGCAGTTGGGACAGGGAATTAGAGACCCAGTACCTC.

This clonotype appeared many times. The chain carries TRBV12-3 or TRBV12-4 and TRBJ1-5; TRBD1 might be the D (6 bases). The CDR3 extends over 17 amino acids. The V and J ends lost 2 bases and 2 bases respectively, with 16 bases between them. The CDR3, as DNA: TGTGCCAGCAGTTTATTGGGGGCGGGGGTTCGCAATCAGCCCCAGCATTTT. Translating it yields CASSLLGAGVRNQPQHF.

This clonotype occurred many times. The chain joins TRBV11-3 to TRBJ2-1; D tentatively fits TRBD1 or TRBD2 (6 bases each). CDR1 and CDR2 (germline): SGHNT, YENEEA. Between the trimmed V and J ends, which lost 2 bases and 4 bases, there was a span of 15 bases. The CDR3 spans 16 residues. The CDR3 DNA reads as TGTGCCAGCAGCTTATTAGGATCGGGGGCTTACAATGAGCAGTTCTTC. This gives the protein CASSLLGSGAYNEQFF.

This clonotype was seen ten or more times. CDR3 residues: CASSSRGSSRAYEQYF. The CDR3 DNA is TGTGCCAGCAGCTCTCGGGGCAGTTCAAGGGCCTACGAGCAGTACTTC. The J gene is TRBJ2-7, the V gene TRBV7-3; D tentatively reads TRBD1 or TRBD2 (5 bases each). Trimming took off 4 bases at V and 2 bases at J, with 18 bases between the two ends. CDR3 size: 16 residues. CDR1 and CDR2 from the germline V gene are SGHTA and FQGTGA.

Ten or more counts support this clonotype. The J gene is TRBJ2-5, the V gene TRBV10-3; D is uncertain. V lost 2 bases and J lost 2, with 3 bases in between. This CDR3 has 12 residues. From germline, CDR1 is ENHRY and CDR2 SYGVKD. CDR3 in DNA: TGTGCCATCAGTGAGCCTCAAGAGACCCAGTACTTC. Its translation is CAISEPQETQYF.

This clonotype was seen at least ten times. This chain links TRBV19 with TRBJ2-1; D gene unclear. Germline V gene lookup returns CDR1 LNHDA and CDR2 SQIVND (reference sequence). Trimming shortened V by 9 bases and J by 3 bases, and 6 bases separated the two germline ends. The CDR3 is 11 amino acids. CDR3 sequence reads: CASGRYNEQFF. For the CDR3, the DNA is TGTGCCAGCGGACGCTACAATGAGCAGTTCTTC.

This clonotype was counted ten times or more. V gene TRBV20-1 combines with J gene TRBJ2-7; D is possibly TRBD1 (5 bases). The CDR3 runs to 13 residues. V lost 6 bases to trimming and J lost 3 bases, with 15 bases between them. Germline values: CDR1 DFQATT, CDR2 SNEGSKA (reference sequence). The CDR3 region has the DNA TGCAGTGCCATAGCCGGACACGACTACGAGCAGTACTTC. Amino acid sequence: CSAIAGHDYEQYF.

On this clonotype: This clone may be a read error of a much larger clone one base away. The chain uses TRBV6-6 and TRBJ1-3; a possible D gene is TRBD1 (5 bases). CDR3 length equals 18 residues. The germline gives CDR1 MNHNY, CDR2 SVGAGI (reference sequence). For the CDR3, the DNA is TGTGCCAGCAGGCCACCGGGACGACAGACTGTCTCTGGAAGCACCATATATTTT. Encoded protein: CASRPPGRQTVSGSTIYF.

This clonotype was counted many times. The chain recombines TRBV9 with TRBJ2-1; 7 bases are shared with TRBD2. Trimming took 0 bases from V and 6 from J; bases not matched to a gene: 6. The CDR3 covers 15 residues. CDR1 is SGDLS, CDR2 YYNGEE, per germline. This chain's CDR3 is CASSVEAGGGNEQFF. In DNA form, the CDR3 reads TGTGCCAGCAGCGTAGAAGCTGGGGGGGGCAATGAGCAGTTCTTC.

This clonotype was picked up many times. The chain joins TRBV11-3 to TRBJ2-7; the D is unclear. CDR3 length equals 13 residues. The germline V and J ends were trimmed by 7 bases and 5 bases, with 15 bases remaining between them. Germline assignment: CDR1 SGHNT and CDR2 YENEEA. CDR3 in amino acids: CASITTKSHEQYF. Here the CDR3 DNA reads TGTGCCAGCATCACTACTAAGTCCCACGAGCAGTACTTC.

This clonotype was seen ten or more times. This chain connects TRBV9 to TRBJ2-2, with TRBD2 matching over 7 bases. The CDR3 loop spans 16 amino acids. Losses at the gene ends were 0 bases for V and 6 bases for J; bases not matched to a gene: 8. Germline CDR1 is SGDLS and CDR2 is YYNGEE. In DNA form, the CDR3 reads TGTGCCAGCAGCGTAGGGCCCGGACTAGTTCCCGGGGAGCTGTTTTTT. This gives the protein CASSVGPGLVPGELFF.

By its share, this clonotype is medium-sized (0.01 to 0.1%). The V call is TRBV15, the J call TRBJ1-5; unclear D gene. This CDR3 is built from 16 residues. V dropped 5 bases and J dropped 4 bases, with 18 bases sitting between them. CDR1 and CDR2 from the germline V gene are LNHNV and YYDKDF (reference sequence). The DNA for the CDR3 is TGTGCCACCAGCCGATGGAGAGAAGTAATAAATCAGCCCCAGCATTTT. This translates into CATSRWREVINQPQHF.